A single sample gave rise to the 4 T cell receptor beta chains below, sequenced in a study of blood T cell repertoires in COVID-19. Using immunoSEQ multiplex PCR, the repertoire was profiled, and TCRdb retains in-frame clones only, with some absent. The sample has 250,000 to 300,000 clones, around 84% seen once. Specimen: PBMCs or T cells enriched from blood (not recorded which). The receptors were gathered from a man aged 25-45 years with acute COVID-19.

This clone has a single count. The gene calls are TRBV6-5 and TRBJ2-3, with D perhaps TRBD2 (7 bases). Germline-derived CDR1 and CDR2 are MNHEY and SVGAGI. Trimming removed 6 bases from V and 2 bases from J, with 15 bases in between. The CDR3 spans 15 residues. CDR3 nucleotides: TGTGCCAGCAGACCTTCCGGGGGGCACACAGATACGCAGTATTTT. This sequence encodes CASRPSGGHTDTQYF.

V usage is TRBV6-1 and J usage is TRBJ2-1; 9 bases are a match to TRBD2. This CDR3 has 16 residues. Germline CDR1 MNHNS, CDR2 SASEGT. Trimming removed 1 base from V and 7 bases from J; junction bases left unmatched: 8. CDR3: CASSEEEGAGGNEQFF. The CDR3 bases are TGTGCCAGCAGTGAAGAAGAGGGAGCGGGAGGTAATGAGCAGTTCTTC.

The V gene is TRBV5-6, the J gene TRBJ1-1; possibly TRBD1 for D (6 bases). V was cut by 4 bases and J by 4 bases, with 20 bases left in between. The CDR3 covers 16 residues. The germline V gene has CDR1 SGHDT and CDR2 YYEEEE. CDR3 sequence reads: CASSPFGGRGGTEAFF. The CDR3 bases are TGTGCCAGCAGCCCTTTCGGGGGGCGCGGTGGCACTGAAGCTTTCTTT.

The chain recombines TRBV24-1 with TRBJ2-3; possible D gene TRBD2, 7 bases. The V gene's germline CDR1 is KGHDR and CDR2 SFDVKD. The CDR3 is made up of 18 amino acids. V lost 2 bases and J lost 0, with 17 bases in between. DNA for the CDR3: TGTGCCACCAGTGATTCCTTAGGGGGGGCCAGGAGCACAGATACGCAGTATTTT. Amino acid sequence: CATSDSLGGARSTDTQYF.